This T cell receptor beta chain stems from a study of post-analysis software for immune sequencing data. Presence of unique molecular identifiers characterized the TCR beta cDNA libraries. When 1 to 10 million T cells were used, they gave a few hundred thousand cDNA molecules. MiXCR, run by TCRdb on the PCR reads, gives a single entry per CDR3 protein. The table lists about 400,000 distinct CDR3 sequences, around 37% of them singletons, with under 15% in the top ten. Study findings and constraints: Multiple sclerosis patients had significantly lower normalized Chao1 diversity than controls. When the samples were clustered directly with F measure, those that had been prepared in the same batch showed strong co-clustering. In patients, TRBV5-6, TRBV5-1 and TRBV20-1 belonged to roughly 5 TRBV segments found more frequently than in controls.

The CDR3 runs 12 residues. Trimming cost V 4 bases and J 2 bases, with 8 bases left between them. The V gene's germline CDR1 is SQVTM and CDR2 ANQGSEA. This clonotype was seen many times. The antigen is undetermined. This sequence was found in a girl under 18 with multiple sclerosis. The specimen was blood. The chain recombines TRBV29-1 with TRBJ1-2; the D is unclear. This chain's CDR3 is CSVGWFNYGYTF. For the CDR3, the DNA is TGCAGCGTTGGCTGGTTCAACTATGGCTACACCTTC. Together with reference TRBV29-1 and TRBJ1-2, the CDR3 gives the full variable domain: SAVISQKPSRDICQRGTSLTIQCQVDSQVTMMFWYRQQPGQSLTLIATANQGSEATYESGFVIDKFPISRPNLTFSTLTVSNMSPEDSSIYLCSVGWFNYGYTFGSGTRLTVV.